This paragraph covers one T cell receptor beta chain sequence. Antigen specificity is unknown. The sample originates from a study of shared clonotypes between healthy human individuals. Regarding the study as a whole: Some clonotypes were shared by all four sorted-subset donors, while others were not shared. The non-shared ones had lower generation probabilities than the shared ones. The low donor count limited represented genetic and exposure-history diversity.

This table comes from immunoSEQ multiplex PCR, and its TCRdb copy is limited to in-frame clones, with some not included. The sample includes around 1.6 million clones, around 98% of them seen just once. The investigators split CD4+ cells into a CD45RA+ naive subset and a CD45RA-negative memory subset. This TCR was recovered from a man younger than 40 in good health. Sample: naive CD4+ T cells sorted from blood. The subset: CD45RA+ positively selected.

CDR3 sequence reads: CASSPATSGTYEQYF. The CDR3 bases are TGTGCCAGCTCACCGGCGACTAGCGGAACCTACGAGCAGTACTTC. The chain carries TRBV18 and TRBJ2-7; 9 bases map to TRBD2. The CDR3 runs 15 residues. CDR1 and CDR2 from the germline V gene are KGHSH and LQKENI. J lost 2 bases, V lost 3 bases, and 5 bases had no gene match.